This T cell receptor (beta chain) was sequenced in a study of blood T cells in healthy people across ages. This clonotype has a handful of counts. Sample-barcoded 5' priming and a J-beta primer mix drove a second PCR of 7 to 11 cycles. TCRdb recomputed calls from the 5' RACE reads with MiXCR, one row per CDR3 protein. The table lists more than 450,000 distinct CDR3 sequences, roughly a quarter of them singletons. Germline lookup yields CDR1 SGDLS and CDR2 YYNGEE. The CDR3 sequence is 11 residues long. V was shortened by 3 bases and J by 9 bases, with 9 bases between the two germline ends. The sample was also reused in another study, on T cells of mothers and their children.

J is TRBJ2-5 and V is TRBV9, with D perhaps matching TRBD2 (6 bases). This TCR came from a boy aged 2-15 years in good health. The material sequenced was blood. DNA of the CDR3: TGTGCCAGCAGCGGGAGGGGATCCCAGTACTTC. It translates to CASSGRGSQYF.